This T cell receptor (beta chain) was profiled in a study of CD4 and CD8 cells across lung adenocarcinoma regions. TCRdb called the PCR reads again in MiXCR, with one record for every CDR3 protein. The sample holds about 25,000 distinct CDR3 sequences, around 50% seen once. Germline V gives CDR1 MNHNS, CDR2 SASEGT. The CDR3 consists of 16 residues. About this clonotype: The germline gene is not matched at one end of the junction; a read error may be the cause.

The sequencing input was CD8+ T cells from the center of a lung tumor. The chain couples TRBV6-1 to TRBJ2-3; D could derive from TRBD1 or TRBD2 (6 bases each). The TCR originated in a male donor with lung adenocarcinoma. The CD4 and CD8 labels of this study may be unreliable. The CDR3 nucleotides are TGTGCCAGCGGGGGGCTTGGGGGGAAAGTCCGAGATACGCAGTATTTC. Translating it yields CASGGLGGKVRDTQYF.